This T cell receptor beta chain was retrieved from a study of T cells expressing NK-cell markers. Study as a whole: Cells sorted as CD3+CD56+NKG2C+, CD3+CD56+NKG2C- and CD3+CD56-NKG2C+ T cells supplied the TCR beta repertoires. HCMV seropositivity marked most of the eight sequenced donors; one was seronegative.

The CDR3 covers 15 residues. Germline assignment: CDR1 MNHNS and CDR2 SASEGT. UMIs were included in TCR beta cDNA generated by 5'RACE template switching. TCRdb re-analyzed the 5' RACE reads; it lists each CDR3 protein once, without DNA. Here the sample table reports a few hundred thousand distinct CDR3 sequences. The chain carries TRBV6-1 and TRBJ2-7; TCRdb returns TRBD1, unconfirmable since there is no DNA. The sequenced sample consisted of blood T cells: a sorted CD56 or NKG2C T cell subset, CD4+ or CD8+ T cells, or bulk PBMC T cells (not recorded which). This TCR derives from a man aged 18-70 years in good health. The CDR3 protein is CASHKRVRGGYEQYF.